A selection of T cell receptor beta chains follows, all from one sample in a study of blood T cell repertoires in COVID-19. Produced via immunoSEQ multiplex PCR; TCRdb's table is partial and in-frame only. The sample consists of about 87,000 clones, more than 75% of them appearing once. The sequencing input was peripheral blood. All receptors come from a human donor in a cohort sampled during active COVID-19. CDR3s include the opening cysteine and the closing phenylalanine or tryptophan. The D gene is left open where the match is weak. Rows give clone size only sometimes, using once, few, many, or a class for an expanded clone.

>NA|NA|15|TRBV10-1|TRBJ2-7
TGCGCCAGCAGTCCCAGCGGAAGTGGGTCCTACGAGCAGTACTTC
CASSPSGSGSYEQYF
>NA|NA|13|TRBV5-4|TRBJ1-1
TGTGCCAGCAGCCCACAGGAGCACACTGAAGCTTTCTTT
CASSPQEHTEAFF
>NA|NA|14|TRBV5-6|TRBJ1-1
TGTGCCAGCAGCTTGGGGGGGCTAGGAACTGAAGCTTTCTTT
CASSLGGLGTEAFF
>NA|NA|14|TRBV28|TRBJ1-5
TGTGCCAGCAGTCAGAGGAGGGCTGGGCAGCCCCAGCATTTT
CASSQRRAGQPQHF
>NA|NA|13|TRBV5-5|TRBJ1-5
TGTGCCAGCAGCCCCGATAGTCTGCAGCCCCAGCATTTT
CASSPDSLQPQHF
>TRBD1|NA|16|TRBV19|TRBJ2-1
TGTGCCAGTAGTCCCATACAGGGGGTCACCTACAATGAGCAGTTCTTC
CASSPIQGVTYNEQFF
>TRBD1|NA|17|TRBV6-1|TRBJ2-2
TGTGCCAGCAGTGAACGAGCAAGGGGGCGCGCCACCGGGGAGCTGTTTTTT
CASSERARGRATGELFF
>NA|NA|15|TRBV24-1|TRBJ2-1
TGTGCCACCAGTGACCCTATCACCGGCCGGAGCGAGCAGTTCTTC
CATSDPITGRSEQFF
>TRBD1|NA|15|TRBV5-4|TRBJ2-1
TGTGCCAGCAGCCACAGGGGGCTCTCCTACAATGAGCAGTTCTTC
CASSHRGLSYNEQFF
>NA|NA|12|TRBV7-2|TRBJ2-5
TGTGCCAGCAGCTATTCCCTGGAGACCCAGTACTTC
CASSYSLETQYF
>NA|NA|14|TRBV6-1|TRBJ2-2
TGTGCCAGCAGTGAAGGACAATTCACCGGGGAGCTGTTTTTT
CASSEGQFTGELFF
>NA|NA|12|TRBV12-3/TRBV12-4|TRBJ2-7
TGTGCCAGCAGTTTAAGGGGCTACGAGCAGTACTTC
CASSLRGYEQYF
>TRBD1|NA|14|TRBV6-5|TRBJ1-1
TGTGCCAGCAGTTCGGACAGGAGCGACCCTGAAGCTTTCTTT
CASSSDRSDPEAFF
>TRBD1|NA|15|TRBV28|TRBJ1-2
TGTGCCAGCAGCCCAGGGGGTTTAGCTAACTATGGCTACACCTTC
CASSPGGLANYGYTF
>TRBD2|NA|17|TRBV4-3|TRBJ2-7
TGCGCCAGCAGCCCCTATAGCGCGGGAGGGCCTAGGTACGAGCAGTACTTC
CASSPYSAGGPRYEQYF
>TRBD2|few|11|TRBV30|TRBJ2-7
TGTGCCTGGAGCGGGGGGTACGAGCAGTACTTC
CAWSGGYEQYF
>TRBD2|NA|15|TRBV7-8|TRBJ2-3
TGTGCCAGCAGCTTCTTAGCGGGGGGTACAGATACGCAGTATTTT
CASSFLAGGTDTQYF
>TRBD2|NA|16|TRBV4-2|TRBJ2-5
TGTGCCAGCAGCCAGGGACTAGCGGGGGCGGGAGAGACCCAGTACTTC
CASSQGLAGAGETQYF
>TRBD1|NA|14|TRBV18|TRBJ2-7
TGTGCCAGCTCACAAGCGACAGGGCATCGCGAGCAGTACTTC
CASSQATGHREQYF
>TRBD1|few|15|TRBV6-2/TRBV6-3|TRBJ1-1
TGTGCCAGCAGTTACCGGGAGGGGGCCTGGACTGAAGCTTTCTTT
CASSYREGAWTEAFF
>TRBD2|NA|13|TRBV30|TRBJ2-5
TGTGCCTGGGGTATGGGGGGGGAAGAGACCCAGTACTTC
CAWGMGGEETQYF
>TRBD1|NA|18|TRBV7-7|TRBJ1-3
TGTGCCAGCAGCTTAGGATTCGGGACAGCCAGCTCTGGAAACACCATATATTTT
CASSLGFGTASSGNTIYF
>TRBD1|NA|14|TRBV27|TRBJ1-1
TGTGCCAGCAGTTTCTCAGGGGGTGACACTGAAGCTTTCTTT
CASSFSGGDTEAFF
>NA|NA|14|TRBV28|TRBJ1-6
TGTGCCAGCAGCCCCTGGACGGAGGATTCACCCCTCCACTTT
CASSPWTEDSPLHF
>TRBD1|few|19|TRBV27|TRBJ1-5
TGTGCCAGCAGTTTAGGAACAGGGGGCGGAAGAGGAAGCAATCAGCCCCAGCATTTT
CASSLGTGGGRGSNQPQHF
>NA|NA|15|TRBV13|TRBJ2-6
TGTGCCAGCAGCTTAAGGGGGTTTGGGGCCAACGTCCTGACTTTC
CASSLRGFGANVLTF
>NA|NA|13|TRBV19|TRBJ1-1
TGTGCCAGTAGTCCTTGGGGGGGCACTGAAGCTTTCTTT
CASSPWGGTEAFF
>TRBD1|NA|14|TRBV19|TRBJ2-5
TGTGCCAGTAGTCGCCGGGACAGAGGAGAGACCCATTACTTC
CASSRRDRGETHYF
>TRBD2|NA|14|TRBV7-9|TRBJ2-1
TGTGCCTGCGCGGGAGCCACGCCCTTCAATGAGCAGTTCTTC
CACAGATPFNEQFF
>NA|NA|11|TRBV20-1|TRBJ2-1
TGCAGTGCCTGGCGGCAAAGTGAGCAGTTCTTC
CSAWRQSEQFF
>TRBD2|NA|13|TRBV11-2|TRBJ2-7
TGTGCCAGCAACCCTAGCGGGGGCTACGAGCAGTACTTC
CASNPSGGYEQYF
>TRBD2|NA|15|TRBV30|TRBJ2-7
TGTGCCTGGAGTGGGCCTAGCGGTCTCTCCTACGAGCAGTACTTC
CAWSGPSGLSYEQYF
>NA|once|16|TRBV5-6|TRBJ2-2
TGTGCCAGCAGCCTAGGAGTTCGCGGGAAAACCGGGGAGCTGTTTTTT
CASSLGVRGKTGELFF
>TRBD1|NA|15|TRBV6-5|TRBJ1-5
TGTGCCAGCAGAGACAGGGGAGGCCGGAGGCAGCCCCAGCATTTT
CASRDRGGRRQPQHF
>NA|NA|13|TRBV30|TRBJ1-5
TGTGCCTGGGCTCGGAGGGACAATCAGCCCCAGCATTTT
CAWARRDNQPQHF
>TRBD1|NA|16|TRBV4-2|TRBJ1-3
TGTGCCAGCAGCGAAGGACAGGGCATAGTTGGAAACACCATATATTTT
CASSEGQGIVGNTIYF
>NA|NA|15|TRBV27|TRBJ2-3
TGTGCCAGCAGTCTCGCGACAGGTTCCCGAGATACGCAGTATTTT
CASSLATGSRDTQYF
>TRBD1|few|13|TRBV29-1|TRBJ2-1
TGCAGCCTCACCGGGACAGGGTTTGGTGAGCAGTTCTTC
CSLTGTGFGEQFF
>TRBD2|NA|20|TRBV18|TRBJ2-3
TGTGCCAGCTCACCACCCTTACTAGCGGGAGTGATTCGGAGCACAGATACGCAGTATTTT
CASSPPLLAGVIRSTDTQYF
>NA|once|16|TRBV12-5|TRBJ2-3
TGTGCTAGTGGTTTTGGGACTCTTAGTAGCACAGATACGCAGTATTTT
CASGFGTLSSTDTQYF
>NA|NA|15|TRBV15|TRBJ2-5
TGTGCCACCAGCAGAAGTGTGCGGGGAGGAGAGACCCAGTACTTC
CATSRSVRGGETQYF
>NA|NA|15|TRBV5-5|TRBJ2-7
TGTGCCAGCAGCCTCCTACTGGGGGGCTCCTACGAGCAGTACTTC
CASSLLLGGSYEQYF
>NA|NA|13|TRBV19|TRBJ2-5
TGTGCCAGTAGTATAGACGTACAAGAGACCCAGTACTTC
CASSIDVQETQYF
>NA|NA|15|TRBV15|TRBJ1-4
TGTGCCACCAGCAGCCCCTATTCCCCCGAAGAAAAACTGTTTTTT
CATSSPYSPEEKLFF
>NA|NA|12|TRBV6-2/TRBV6-3|TRBJ2-7
TGTGCCAGCAGTTACGGGGCGAGGGAGCAGTACTTC
CASSYGAREQYF
>TRBD2|few|15|TRBV6-6|TRBJ2-3
TGTGCCAGCAGCCTACTAGCGGGGGGAACAGATACGCAGTATTTT
CASSLLAGGTDTQYF
>TRBD2|NA|14|TRBV19|TRBJ2-7
TGTGCCAGTAGTATCAGGGAGGGCAACTACGAGCAGTACTTC
CASSIREGNYEQYF
>NA|NA|15|TRBV6-6|TRBJ2-1
TGTGCCAGCAGCCCTACAGAGAGCTCCTACAATGAGCAGTTCTTC
CASSPTESSYNEQFF